The present entry profiles one T cell receptor (beta chain) with its context. Assay: immunoSEQ multiplex PCR; the TCRdb copy retains only in-frame clones and omits some. The sample records hundreds of thousands of clones, more than 85% being singletons. Per the germline V gene, CDR1 is SNHLY and CDR2 is FYNNEI. This CDR3 comprises 15 residues. This sample stems from a study of shared T cell receptors in the human thymus. The specimen was thymocytes. The source of this sequence is a human donor. The rearrangement joins TRBV2 to TRBJ2-7; 9 bases map to TRBD1. TRBJ2-5 matches the DNA end more closely, so the J call is doubtful. Here the CDR3 reads CASSSVKGQGKTQYF. The CDR3 DNA reads TGTGCCAGCAGTTCCGTTAAAGGACAGGGGAAGACCCAGTACTTC.